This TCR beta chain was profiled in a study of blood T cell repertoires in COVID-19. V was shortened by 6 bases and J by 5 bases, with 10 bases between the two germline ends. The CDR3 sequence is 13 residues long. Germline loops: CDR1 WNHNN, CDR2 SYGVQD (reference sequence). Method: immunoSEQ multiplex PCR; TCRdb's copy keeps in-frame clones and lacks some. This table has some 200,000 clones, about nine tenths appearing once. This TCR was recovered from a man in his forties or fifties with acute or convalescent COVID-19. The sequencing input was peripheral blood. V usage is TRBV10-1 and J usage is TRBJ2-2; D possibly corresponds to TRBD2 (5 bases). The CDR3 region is CASSFEGTGELFF. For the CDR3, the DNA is TGCGCCAGCAGCTTTGAGGGTACCGGGGAGCTGTTTTTT.